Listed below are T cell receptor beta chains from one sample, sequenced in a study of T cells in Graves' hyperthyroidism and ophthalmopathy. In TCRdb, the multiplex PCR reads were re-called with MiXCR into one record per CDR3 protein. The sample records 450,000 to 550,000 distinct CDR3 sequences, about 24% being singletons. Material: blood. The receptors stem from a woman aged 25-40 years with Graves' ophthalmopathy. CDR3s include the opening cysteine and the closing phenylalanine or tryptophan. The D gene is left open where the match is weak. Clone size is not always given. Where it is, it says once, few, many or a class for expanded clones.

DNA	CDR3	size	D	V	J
TGTGCCAGCAGGGACACCGGCAGAACCTACGAGCAGTACTTC	CASRDTGRTYEQYF	many	.	TRBV12-3/TRBV12-4	TRBJ2-7
TGTGCCAGCAGTTACCTGGGGCTTGGACAGGGCAGCATCGAGCAGTACTTC	CASSYLGLGQGSIEQYF	many	TRBD1	TRBV6-5	TRBJ2-7
TGTGCCACCAGCAGAGTAACAGGGGGCGGAAAGACCCAGTACTTC	CATSRVTGGGKTQYF	many	TRBD1	TRBV15	TRBJ2-5
TGTGCCACCCAAGGGACAGTAGAAGAGACCCAGTACTTC	CATQGTVEETQYF	.	TRBD1	TRBV6-2/TRBV6-3	TRBJ2-5
TGTGCCAGCAGCTTGGTGGGACAGGGGGATCAGCCCCAGCATTTT	CASSLVGQGDQPQHF	many	TRBD1	TRBV5-6	TRBJ1-5
TGCGCCAGCAGCCAAGAGACCTGGGGGGAAGCCATAAACATTCAGTACTTC	CASSQETWGEAINIQYF	.	.	TRBV4-3	TRBJ2-4
TGCAGTGCGACTCCAAGTTTTTATGGCTACACCTTC	CSATPSFYGYTF	many	.	TRBV20-1	TRBJ1-2
TGTGCCAGCAGTTCCACATCCGGACAGGGGAGGATTAAGTACTTC	CASSSTSGQGRIKYF	many	TRBD1	TRBV12-3/TRBV12-4	TRBJ2-4
TGTGCCAGCAGCCAACAGCTTCGAGAGACCCAGTACTTC	CASSQQLRETQYF	many	.	TRBV3-1	TRBJ2-5
TGCAGCGTTGAAGGCGTAGCGGGGAACACTGAAGCTTTCTTT	CSVEGVAGNTEAFF	many	.	TRBV29-1	TRBJ1-1
TGTGCCAGCAGCGGCAGGACCGGCGAGCAGTACTTC	CASSGRTGEQYF	.	.	TRBV7-9	TRBJ2-7
TGTGCCACCAGTGATTCCGGGACAATCTACGAGCAGTACTTC	CATSDSGTIYEQYF	.	.	TRBV24-1	TRBJ2-7
TGTGCCAGCAGCACTGGGACAGGGTCTGACTCCGAGCAGTACTTC	CASSTGTGSDSEQYF	.	TRBD1	TRBV7-3	TRBJ2-7
TGTGCCAGTTCCCCCGGGGACAAAATTTACGAGCAGTACTTC	CASSPGDKIYEQYF	few	.	TRBV19	TRBJ2-7
TGTGCCACCCGGGAGGGCCTGGATAGCAATCAGCCCCAGCATTTT	CATREGLDSNQPQHF	many	.	TRBV12-3/TRBV12-4	TRBJ1-5
TGTGCCAGCAGCGCGGGACCCGTGGTCCACGAGCAGTACTTC	CASSAGPVVHEQYF	many	.	TRBV7-2	TRBJ2-7
TGCGCCAGCAGCTATGGTGTCGGCTATGGCTACACCTTC	CASSYGVGYGYTF	many	.	TRBV5-1	TRBJ1-2
TGTGCCAGCAGTTCGACAGATAGCAATCAGCCCCAGCATTTT	CASSSTDSNQPQHF	many	.	TRBV12-3/TRBV12-4	TRBJ1-5
TGTGCCAACGGACAGGGTGGTGGCTACACCTTC	CANGQGGGYTF	many	TRBD1	TRBV2	TRBJ1-2
TGTGCCAGCAGGGACAGGGGGAGGAGTAATTCACCCCTCCACTTT	CASRDRGRSNSPLHF	few	TRBD1	TRBV6-1	TRBJ1-6
TGTGCCAGCAGCGTCCAACCGACGAACACCGGGGAGCTGTTTTTT	CASSVQPTNTGELFF	many	.	TRBV9	TRBJ2-2
TGTGCCAGTAGTATCCTGAACACTGAAGCTTTCTTT	CASSILNTEAFF	many	.	TRBV19	TRBJ1-1
TGTGCCAGCAGTGGACTAGCGGCCTACGAGCAGTACTTC	CASSGLAAYEQYF	once	TRBD2	TRBV6-1	TRBJ2-7
TGTGCCAGCAGCTCACCGGGACAGGGGTGGAACGAGCAGTACTTC	CASSSPGQGWNEQYF	few	TRBD1	TRBV7-9	TRBJ2-7
TGCAGTGCTAGGGACAGGAACTCTGGAAACACCATATATTTT	CSARDRNSGNTIYF	.	TRBD1	TRBV20-1	TRBJ1-3
TGTGCCACCTCTGCGAGGGGCCACGAGCAGTACTTC	CATSARGHEQYF	many	.	TRBV6-1	TRBJ2-7
TGTGCCAGCATCTCAGGACAGGGCGACGAGCAGTACTTC	CASISGQGDEQYF	many	TRBD1	TRBV28	TRBJ2-7
TGCAGCGTAGAATCGACAGATACGCAGTATTTT	CSVESTDTQYF	.	.	TRBV29-1	TRBJ2-3
TGTGCCAGCAGCTTCCAAAGGGGTTATGGTGAAGCTTTCTTT	CASSFQRGYGEAFF	many	.	TRBV12-3/TRBV12-4	TRBJ1-1
TGTGCCAGCAGTTACTCGATTTCTGGGCCAGGGAGCAATCAGCCCCAGCATTTT	CASSYSISGPGSNQPQHF	.	.	TRBV6-2/TRBV6-3	TRBJ1-5